This TCR beta chain originates from a study of technical replicates of blood from several donors (dated by TCRdb to 2017 to 2019). Libraries were made using the immunoSEQ multiplex PCR assay. In TCRdb, the immuneACCESS table is reduced to in-frame sequences with V and J assigned. These tables do not hold every clone; where another copy was compared, an unresolved V gene accounts for under half, and the others remain unexplained. The sample table holds approximately 73,000 clones, of which approximately 96% were seen once. In total, the top ten clones hold about 0.3% of the sample. CDR1 and CDR2 are drawn from the germline V gene: SGHTA, FQGTGA. V is cut back by 5 bases and J by 7 bases, with 6 bases in the junction unmatched. Counted from cysteine to phenylalanine, this CDR3 has 14 amino acids. Kept here is only the CDR3 DNA, which spans 42 bases and is read in frame from base 1. As for this clone: What this receptor recognizes is not known. Per-nucleotide qualities are absent, and no much larger clonotype sits a single base away.

The sequence is built from TRBV7-3 and TRBJ2-1; 9 junctional bases match TRBD1. This receptor was taken from a human donor in good health. Sequencing used T cells isolated from PBMCs. CDR3 sequence: CASSATGGPNEQFF. The sequence in DNA is TGTGCCAGCAGCGCCACAGGGGGCCCGAATGAGCAGTTCTTC.